This entry describes one T cell receptor (beta chain). Its matching antigen is unknown. These data originate in a study of CD4 T cells in relation to SARS-CoV-2 and coronaviruses. About the research overall: Convalescent patients had median age about 40 years, range about 20 to 72. Crossreactive spike epitopes shared across donors were mapped to their HLA restriction. Overall study findings and caveats: Around two thirds of donors had memory CD4+ clonotypes crossrecognizing SARS-CoV-2 and common cold coronavirus spike.

The V and J ends lost 4 bases and 3 bases respectively, with 14 bases between them. Per germline, CDR1 SGHTS and CDR2 YDEGEE. This CDR3 contains 15 residues. Libraries were prepared by immunoSEQ multiplex PCR; TCRdb keeps only in-frame clonotypes and omits some of them. The sample lists tens of thousands of clones, 80% to 90% seen once, with about 3% in the top ten. This receptor was obtained from an adult with COVID-19. The chain has TRBV5-8 and TRBJ2-1; weak D call: TRBD2 (6 bases). The sample taken for sequencing was memory CD4+ T cells from PBMCs. CDR3 amino acids: CASSKGLQLYNEQFF. CDR3 bases: TGTGCCAGCAGCAAGGGACTGCAACTCTACAATGAGCAGTTCTTC.